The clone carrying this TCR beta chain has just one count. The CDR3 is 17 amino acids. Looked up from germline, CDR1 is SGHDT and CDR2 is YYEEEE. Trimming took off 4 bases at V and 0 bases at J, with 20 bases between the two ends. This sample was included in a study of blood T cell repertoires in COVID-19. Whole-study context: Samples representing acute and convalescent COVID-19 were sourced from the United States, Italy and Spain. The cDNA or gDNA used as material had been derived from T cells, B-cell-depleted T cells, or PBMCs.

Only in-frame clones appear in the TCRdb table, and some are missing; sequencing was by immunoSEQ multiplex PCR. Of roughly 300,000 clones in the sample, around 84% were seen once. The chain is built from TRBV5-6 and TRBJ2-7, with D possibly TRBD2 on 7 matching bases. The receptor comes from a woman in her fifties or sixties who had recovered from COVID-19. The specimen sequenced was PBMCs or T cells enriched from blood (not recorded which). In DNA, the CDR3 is TGTGCCAGCAGCCCGGAGCTACTCGGGGGGCGCTCCTACGAGCAGTACTTC. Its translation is CASSPELLGGRSYEQYF.